This T cell receptor beta chain was sequenced during a study of blood T cell repertoires in COVID-19. Study at large: The United States, Italy and Spain were the sources of the acute and convalescent COVID-19 samples. In each case, the material was cDNA or gDNA derived from T cells, B-cell-depleted T cells, or PBMCs.

As originally analysed: Researchers report that nucleated cell counts were estimated from reference gene primer amplification. Profiling relied on immunoSEQ multiplex PCR, and the TCRdb table lists in-frame clones only, not all of them. D and trimming were read from the DNA, whereas the V and J calls and clone size are those reported in that table. Of 75,000 to 100,000 clones detected, 70% to 90% appear once; the ten largest clones hold around 20%. This receptor was taken from a human donor in a cohort sampled during active COVID-19. Sequencing was done on a sample of peripheral blood.

CDR3 nucleotide sequence: TGTGCCAGCAGTGTGTCGACAGGGGACACAGATACGCAGTATTTT. It yields the protein CASSVSTGDTDTQYF. This sequence joins TRBV2 and TRBJ2-3, with 8 bases fitting TRBD1. Germline lookup yields CDR1 SNHLY and CDR2 FYNNEI. There are 15 residues in the CDR3. V lost 4 bases, J lost 2 bases, and 5 bases stayed unmatched.